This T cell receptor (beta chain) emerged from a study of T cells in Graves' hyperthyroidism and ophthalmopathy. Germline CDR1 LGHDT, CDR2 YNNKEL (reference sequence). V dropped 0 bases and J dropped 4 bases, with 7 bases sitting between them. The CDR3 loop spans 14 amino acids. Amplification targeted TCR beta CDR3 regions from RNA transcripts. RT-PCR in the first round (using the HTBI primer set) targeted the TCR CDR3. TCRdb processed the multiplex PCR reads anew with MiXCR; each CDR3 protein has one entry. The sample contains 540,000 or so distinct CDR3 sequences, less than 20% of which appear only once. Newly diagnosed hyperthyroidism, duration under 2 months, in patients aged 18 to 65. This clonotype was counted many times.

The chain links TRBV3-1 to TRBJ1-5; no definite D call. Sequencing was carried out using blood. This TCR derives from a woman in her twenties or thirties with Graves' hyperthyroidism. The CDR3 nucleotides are TGTGCCAGCAGCCAAGATAGGAGAAATCAGCCCCAGCATTTT. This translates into CASSQDRRNQPQHF.